Each of the 4 T cell receptor beta chains below was sequenced from the same sample in a study of T cell repertoires in cytomegalovirus infection. TCRdb ran MiXCR on the reads and lists one entry per CDR3 protein. The sample records around 280,000 distinct CDR3 sequences, 8% to 10% being singletons. The sequencing input was PBMCs. These receptors were taken from a human donor in good health (CMV status not recorded). Some clones in this sample may be carry-over from other donors' samples.

At least ten counts were recorded for this clonotype. The chain carries TRBV29-1 and TRBJ1-1; weak D call: TRBD1 (6 bases). The CDR3 consists of 15 residues. Trimming removed 3 bases from V and 0 bases from J, with 14 bases in between. Germline V gene data show CDR1 as SQVTM and CDR2 as ANQGSEA. CDR3 sequence reads: CSVEYRDRVNTEAFF. CDR3 nucleotides: TGCAGCGTTGAGTACAGGGATAGGGTGAACACTGAAGCTTTCTTT.

This clonotype was seen ten or more times. The chain is built from TRBV11-2 and TRBJ1-2; no reliable D call. The CDR3 length is 16 residues. Trimming stripped 4 bases from V and 0 bases from J, with 15 bases between. Germline V gives CDR1 SGHAT, CDR2 FQNNGV. CDR3 in amino acids: CASSSHSGRANYGYTF. Written as DNA, the CDR3 is TGTGCCAGCAGCTCCCACTCTGGTCGAGCTAACTATGGCTACACCTTC.

This clonotype showed up many times. The chain carries TRBV29-1 and TRBJ1-2; 7 bases align to TRBD1. CDR1 and CDR2 (germline): SQVTM, ANQGSEA. The V segment lost 6 bases and the J segment 4 bases; nucleotides outside the gene matches: 8. The CDR3 runs to 13 residues. As DNA, the CDR3 is TGCAGCGTCGAGACAGGGACAAGCTATGGCTACACCTTC. This translates into CSVETGTSYGYTF. Supplemented by reference TRBV29-1 and TRBJ1-2, the full variable domain reads SAVISQKPSRDICQRGTSLTIQCQVDSQVTMMFWYRQQPGQSLTLIATANQGSEATYESGFVIDKFPISRPNLTFSTLTVSNMSPEDSSIYLCSVETGTSYGYTFGSGTRLTVV.

This clonotype was seen at least ten times. The V call is TRBV5-8, the J call TRBJ2-1; TRBD2 matches at 7 bases. Unmatched junction bases numbered 5, after V lost 1 base and J lost 4 bases. The germline CDR1 and CDR2 sequences are SGHTS and YDEGEE. CDR3 length equals 15 residues. DNA of the CDR3: TGTGCCAGCAGCTTGCTGGCTAGCGGATACAATGAGCAGTTCTTC. Its protein product is CASSLLASGYNEQFF. Drawing the rest from reference TRBV5-8 and TRBJ2-1, the complete variable domain is EAGVTQSPTHLIKTRGQQATLRCSPISGHTSVYWYQQALGLGLQFLLWYDEGEERNRGNFPPRFSGRQFPNYSSELNVNALELEDSALYLCASSLLASGYNEQFFGPGTRLTVL.